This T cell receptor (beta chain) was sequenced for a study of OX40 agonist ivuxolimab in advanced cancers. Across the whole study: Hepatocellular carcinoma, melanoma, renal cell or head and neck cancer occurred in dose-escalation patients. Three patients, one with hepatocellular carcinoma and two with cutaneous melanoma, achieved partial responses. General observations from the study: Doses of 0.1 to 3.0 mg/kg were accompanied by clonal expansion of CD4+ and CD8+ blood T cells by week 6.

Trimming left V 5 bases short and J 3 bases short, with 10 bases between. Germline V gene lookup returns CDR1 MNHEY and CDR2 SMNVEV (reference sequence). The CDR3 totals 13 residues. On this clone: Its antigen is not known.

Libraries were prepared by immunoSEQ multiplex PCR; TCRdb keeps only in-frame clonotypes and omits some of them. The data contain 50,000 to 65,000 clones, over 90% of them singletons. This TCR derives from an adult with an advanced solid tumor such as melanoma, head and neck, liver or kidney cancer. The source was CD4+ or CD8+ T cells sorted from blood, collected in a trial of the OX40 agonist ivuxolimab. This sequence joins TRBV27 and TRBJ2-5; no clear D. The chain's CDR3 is CASSGHGEETQYF. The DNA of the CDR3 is TGTGCCAGCAGTGGCCATGGGGAAGAGACCCAGTACTTC.